One and the same sample provided the 15 T cell receptor beta chains below, sequenced in a study of human T cells and chemical hapten exposure. The time point: pre-sensitization, week 0. Treatment reported: therapeutic diphenylcyclopropenone sensitization with weekly scalp DPC. TCRdb reanalysed the RACE reads using MiXCR and keeps one entry per CDR3 protein. The sample shows 150,000 to 200,000 distinct CDR3 sequences, around 30% of them seen only once. The specimen was whole blood, collected in connection with sensitization to the hapten diphenylcyclopropenone (DPC). Source of these receptors: a woman under 40 with alopecia areata. Some clones in this sample may be carry-over from other donors' samples.

The chain carries TRBV5-1 and TRBJ2-7; tentatively, D is TRBD2 (5 bases). With 1 base removed from V and 4 bases from J, the gap between germline ends came to 9 bases. Germline-derived CDR1 and CDR2 are SGHRS and YFSETQ. This CDR3 is 13 amino acids long. CDR3: CASSLSGMYEQYF. The CDR3 DNA is TGCGCCAGCAGCTTGTCGGGGATGTACGAGCAGTACTTC.

The chain uses TRBV12-3 or TRBV12-4 and TRBJ2-7; D remains unclear. Trimming stripped 1 base from V and 5 bases from J, with 3 bases between. The CDR3 runs 11 residues. The CDR3: CASSLDHEQYF. The DNA for the CDR3 is TGTGCCAGCAGTTTAGATCACGAGCAGTACTTC.

This clonotype has more than one count but fewer than ten. This sequence joins TRBV28 and TRBJ2-1, with 7 bases lining up with TRBD1. V lost 8 bases and J lost 4; bases outside the gene matches: 2. This CDR3 has 12 residues. CDR1 and CDR2 from the germline V gene are MDHEN and SYDVKM. The CDR3 DNA is TGTGCCAGCTCGGACAGGTACAATGAGCAGTTCTTC. Translated, it gives CASSDRYNEQFF.

This clonotype was observed a few times. The chain has TRBV28 and TRBJ2-3, with TRBD2 matching over 12 bases. There are 16 residues in the CDR3. V lost 4 bases and J lost 2; bases outside the gene matches: 4. Germline loops: CDR1 MDHEN, CDR2 SYDVKM. The CDR3 nucleotides are TGTGCCAGCAGTTCCCTAGCGGGGGGGATCACAGATACGCAGTATTTT. It encodes CASSSLAGGITDTQYF.

CDR3 in amino acids: CASSVGTASSDEQYF. The CDR3 region has the DNA TGTGCCAGCAGCGTGGGGACGGCTAGCTCGGACGAGCAGTACTTC. This rearrangement joins TRBV9 to TRBJ2-7; possibly TRBD1 or TRBD2 for D (5 bases each). The germline V and J ends were trimmed by 2 bases and 5 bases, with 17 bases remaining between them. Germline CDR1 and CDR2: SGDLS and YYNGEE. The CDR3 totals 15 residues.

This clonotype occurred a few times. The chain recombines TRBV7-9 with TRBJ1-6; TRBD1 matches 9 bases. The V gene end was trimmed by 1 base and the J gene end by 12 bases; junction bases not matched to a gene: 7. The CDR3 extends over 15 amino acids. Germline V gives CDR1 SEHNR, CDR2 FQNEAQ (reference sequence). DNA of the CDR3: TGTGCCAGCAGCTTAGGGGGACAGGGTTATGGACCCCTCCACTTT. It specifies CASSLGGQGYGPLHF.

The chain employs TRBV29-1 and TRBJ1-5, with D tentatively TRBD1 (6 bases). The V end lost 7 bases, the J end lost 4 bases, and 17 bases lay between the germline ends. The V gene's germline CDR1 is SQVTM and CDR2 ANQGSEA. This CDR3 is 14 amino acids long. The CDR3 DNA is TGCAGCGCCCCCCAGGGGAGAGGGAATCAGCCCCAGCATTTT. It encodes CSAPQGRGNQPQHF. Looking up the rest from reference TRBV29-1 and TRBJ1-5 gives the full variable domain: SAVISQKPSRDICQRGTSLTIQCQVDSQVTMMFWYRQQPGQSLTLIATANQGSEATYESGFVIDKFPISRPNLTFSTLTVSNMSPEDSSIYLCSAPQGRGNQPQHFGDGTRLSIL.

This clonotype has more than one count but fewer than ten. The gene calls are TRBV6-1 and TRBJ1-5; unclear D gene. This CDR3 is 15 amino acids long. V shed 4 bases and J shed 4 bases, with 14 bases lying between them. The germline V gene has CDR1 MNHNS and CDR2 SASEGT. The CDR3 loop reads CASSGLGFRNQPQHF. For the CDR3, the DNA is TGTGCCAGCAGTGGGTTGGGGTTTCGGAATCAGCCCCAGCATTTT.

The CDR3 DNA reads TGCGCCAGCAGCGGGACTGTGGGAACCGGGGAGCTGTTTTTT. Amino acid sequence: CASSGTVGTGELFF. The chain combines TRBV5-1 with TRBJ2-2, with TRBD2 as a possible D gene (6 bases). The V and J ends lost 4 bases and 5 bases respectively, with 12 bases between them. This CDR3 has 14 amino acids. Germline-derived CDR1 and CDR2 are SGHRS and YFSETQ.

The CDR3 coding sequence is TGTGCCAGCAGCTTAGGACGGCTAGCGGGAGCTGATACGCAGTATTTT. Translating gives CASSLGRLAGADTQYF. The chain has TRBV11-3 and TRBJ2-3, with 10 bases that match TRBD2. The CDR3 contains 16 residues. V lost 1 base, J lost 6 bases, and 7 bases stayed unmatched. Per germline, CDR1 SGHNT and CDR2 YENEEA.

The V and J genes are TRBV20-1 and TRBJ1-5, with a possible D match to TRBD1 (6 bases). Germline assignment: CDR1 DFQATT and CDR2 SNEGSKA (reference sequence). This CDR3 is 14 amino acids long. V was cut by 5 bases and J by 0 bases, with 11 bases left in between. CDR3 coding DNA: TGCAGTGCTGGTCAACAGGGTAGCAATCAGCCCCAGCATTTT. Amino acids: CSAGQQGSNQPQHF.

This clonotype was seen a few times. The chain links TRBV25-1 to TRBJ2-3; D call uncertain. Germline values: CDR1 MGHDK, CDR2 SYGVNS. This CDR3 has 12 residues. V lost 7 bases to trimming and J lost 6 bases, with 11 bases between them. CDR3 loop: CASISSGDTQYF. CDR3 in DNA: TGTGCCAGCATCTCATCAGGTGATACGCAGTATTTT.

This clonotype was seen only a few times. This sequence joins TRBV7-2 and TRBJ2-2; no clear D gene. This CDR3 has 12 amino acids. Germline-derived CDR1 and CDR2 are SGHTA and FQGNSA. V lost 2 bases to trimming and J lost 4 bases, with 2 bases between them. The CDR3 DNA sequence: TGTGCCAGCAGCTTATTCACCGGGGAGCTGTTTTTT. This encodes CASSLFTGELFF.

This clonotype was detected only once. The genes are TRBV15 and TRBJ2-3; 7 bases agree with TRBD1. Per germline, CDR1 LNHNV and CDR2 YYDKDF (reference sequence). There are 14 residues in the CDR3. The trim removed 1 base at V and 5 bases at J, leaving 3 bases unmatched. CDR3 sequence (DNA): TGTGCCACCAGCAGAGCCGACAGGGTAGATACGCAGTATTTT. Protein: CATSRADRVDTQYF.

The chain combines TRBV12-3 or TRBV12-4 with TRBJ1-1; no reliable D call. CDR3 size: 13 residues. V dropped 3 bases and J dropped 2 bases, with 7 bases sitting between them. The CDR3 bases are TGTGCCAGCAGTTTTCAGAGAAACACTGAAGCTTTCTTT. Its protein is CASSFQRNTEAFF.